The present T cell receptor beta chain was sequenced within a study of Ad26.COV2.S vaccination and SARS-CoV-2 variants. Looking at the study overall: The donor participated in the COV1001 trial, in its Ad26.COV2.S arm.

Treatment in this sample: around 19 received Ad26.COV2.S at low or high dose, single or two shots; about 5 received placebo; per-sample allocation not given. Specimens were obtained on day 63 following the first vaccine or placebo injection. Recruitment in Boston yielded a donor of adult age, 18-55 years. Note on this clone: The target antigen is unknown.

CDR1 is LGHDT, CDR2 YNNKEL, per germline (reference sequence). CDR3 length: 17 amino acids. Trimming removed 4 bases from V and 0 bases from J, with 16 bases in between. The study, taken as a whole, reports: Reported post-vaccination CD8+ and CD4+ T cell responses to spike showed substantial breadth.

The table came from immunoSEQ multiplex PCR; TCRdb's copy has only in-frame clones and leaves some out. The table records about 350,000 clones, roughly 90% of them present only once. The input for sequencing was peripheral blood, taken in a trial of Ad26.COV2.S vaccine versus placebo. The gene calls are TRBV3-1 (or the pseudogene TRBV3-2) and TRBJ2-1; D is unresolved. This receptor was taken from a person between 18 and 59 years old who received the Ad26.COV2.S COVID-19 vaccine or a placebo. DNA of the CDR3: TGTGCCAGCAGCCCACCCGACACCTCGAGCTCCTACAATGAGCAGTTCTTC. It codes for CASSPPDTSSSYNEQFF.